This T cell receptor (beta chain) derives from a study of technical replicates of blood from several donors. Generated by immunoSEQ multiplex PCR, the TCRdb table keeps only in-frame clones and is missing some. The sample yields 62,000 or so clones, over 75% seen once. CDR3 length equals 12 residues. CDR1 is SNHLY and CDR2 is FYNNEI in the germline V gene. Trimming took 7 bases from V and 6 from J; bases not matched to a gene: 4. J is TRBJ2-7 and V is TRBV2, with 9 bases that match TRBD2. The TCR was taken from a human donor in good health. Some clones in this sample may be carry-over from other donors' samples. The specimen was PBMCs. The CDR3 DNA follows: TGTGCCAGCAACCTAGCGGGGCGCGAGCAGTACTTC. Residues: CASNLAGREQYF.